This TCR beta chain was obtained from a study of T cell responses to AZD1222 COVID-19 vaccine. About the study: Doses given second, at about 4 or about 12 weeks, were pooled. General study findings and limits: Repertoire collection took place solely once the T cell response had peaked. Variant regions that are unmutated are reportedly the target of nearly half of spike-specific TCRs. Of the AZD1222 recipients, only five to seven were seropositive at baseline.

V dropped 2 bases and J dropped 4 bases, with 6 bases sitting between them. Germline V gene sequence: CDR1 LGHDT, CDR2 YNNKEL (reference sequence). The CDR3 is made up of 13 amino acids. Sequencing was performed with immunoSEQ multiplex PCR; in TCRdb, only in-frame clones are kept and a portion is missing. The data contain 95,000 to 150,000 clones, almost 95% of them singletons. Points on this clone: Its antigen is unidentified.

The J gene is TRBJ1-3, the V gene TRBV3-1 (or the pseudogene TRBV3-2); D ambiguous. The sequencing here drew on peripheral blood, taken on day 0 of AZD1222 vaccination. The receptor was isolated from an adult in good health. In DNA form, the CDR3 reads TGTGCCAGCAGCCAATTCGGGGGAAACACCATATATTTT. Residues: CASSQFGGNTIYF.